These 10 T cell receptor beta chains came from one sample sequenced in a study of blood T cell repertoires in COVID-19 (TCRdb year 2020). The method was the immunoSEQ multiplex PCR assay. This immuneACCESS table, as held by TCRdb, lists in-frame sequences with V and J called but not all clones. Of the missing ones, under half trace to an unresolved V gene in checked studies; the others have no known cause. For this sample the table gives about 68,000 clones, of which over 75% were detected only once. Around 2.5% of the sample comes from the top ten. The sample was peripheral blood. The receptors originated from a man aged 50-60 years with acute or convalescent COVID-19.

CDR3 nucleotide sequence: TGTGCCAGCAGCTTAGACAGGGTCAATTCACCCCTCCACTTT. This gives the protein CASSLDRVNSPLHF. V is TRBV5-4 and J is TRBJ1-6; TRBD1 matches 7 bases. Germline CDR1 is SGHNT and CDR2 is YYREEE (reference sequence). The junction had 3 bases not matched to a gene; V was cut back by 2 bases and J by 7 bases. The CDR3 is 14 residues long. The complete variable domain, with remaining parts taken from reference TRBV5-4 and TRBJ1-6, reads ETGVTQSPTHLIKTRGQQVTLRCSSQSGHNTVSWYQQALGQGPQFIFQYYREEENGRGNFPPRFSGLQFPNYSSELNVNALELDDSALYLCASSLDRVNSPLHFGNGTRLTVT.

This clone was seen more than once but under ten times. V is TRBV12-3 or TRBV12-4 and J is TRBJ1-2; 7 bases align to TRBD1. CDR3 length equals 13 residues. V gave up 3 bases and J gave up 7 bases; unmatched junction bases: 5. The CDR3 loop is CASSFEQGIGYTF. CDR3 bases: TGTGCCAGCAGTTTCGAACAGGGGATTGGCTACACCTTC.

This rearrangement joins TRBV24-1 to TRBJ2-5; the D gene is possibly TRBD1 (5 bases). This CDR3 is 14 amino acids long. V lost 3 bases and J 1 base, leaving 8 bases between the germline ends. CDR1 and CDR2 from the germline V gene are KGHDR and SFDVKD. CDR3 sequence reads: CATSDRGPQETQYF. The DNA for the CDR3 is TGTGCCACCAGTGATAGGGGCCCCCAAGAGACCCAGTACTTC.

J is TRBJ2-1 and V is TRBV6-2 or TRBV6-3; TRBD2 agrees at 8 bases. Germline CDR1 MNHEY, CDR2 SVGEGT. V was clipped by 4 bases and J by 1 base; unmatched bases: 9. This CDR3 is 17 amino acids long. The DNA of the CDR3 is TGTGCCAGCAGTTTCCACCCATTAGCGGGATCCTACAATGAGCAGTTCTTC. It yields the protein CASSFHPLAGSYNEQFF.

The CDR3 DNA follows: TGTGCCAGCCGTACTAGCGGGAGGGCCCTGGGGCAGTATTTT. Translation gives CASRTSGRALGQYF. This chain connects TRBV6-1 to TRBJ2-3, with 13 bases aligning to TRBD2. In germline, CDR1 is MNHNS, CDR2 SASEGT. The CDR3 contains 14 residues. Trimming removed 8 bases from V and 11 bases from J; junction bases left unmatched: 10.

The V and J genes are TRBV5-6 and TRBJ2-5; D call uncertain. CDR3 size: 12 residues. CDR1 and CDR2 from the germline V gene are SGHDT and YYEEEE. V lost 1 base to trimming and J lost 5 bases, with 6 bases between them. The CDR3 loop is CASSLSTETQYF. The CDR3 nucleotides are TGTGCCAGCAGCTTGTCTACGGAGACCCAGTACTTC.

The chain is built from TRBV3-1 (or the pseudogene TRBV3-2) and TRBJ2-4; no definite D call. The length of the CDR3 is 15 residues. Trimming removed 0 bases at V and 0 bases at J, with 6 bases between. The germline V gene has CDR1 LGHDT and CDR2 YNNKEL (reference sequence). The DNA for the CDR3 is TGTGCCAGCAGCCAAGATGGGCTAGCCAAAAACATTCAGTACTTC. This codes for CASSQDGLAKNIQYF.

The chain's CDR3 is CASSLSGIETQYF. In DNA, the CDR3 is TGTGCCAGCAGCTTGTCAGGGATCGAGACCCAGTACTTC. The rearrangement uses TRBV5-4 and TRBJ2-5, with a tentative D call TRBD1 (5 bases). V lost 1 base and J lost 5, with 9 bases in between. The CDR3 contains 13 residues. Germline loops: CDR1 SGHNT, CDR2 YYREEE (reference sequence).

This chain links TRBV5-1 with TRBJ1-2; tentative D call: TRBD1 (5 bases). Germline V gene lookup returns CDR1 SGHRS and CDR2 YFSETQ. The CDR3 sequence is 14 residues long. The V gene lost 4 bases and the J gene lost 4 bases, with 14 bases spanning the gap. The CDR3 DNA is TGCGCCAGCAGCCACGAAGGGGCCCTCTATGGCTACACCTTC. Translation: CASSHEGALYGYTF.

The chain uses TRBV7-9 and TRBJ2-7, with D unclear. Germline lookup yields CDR1 SEHNR and CDR2 FQNEAQ (reference sequence). Between the trimmed V and J ends, which lost 5 bases and 1 base, there was a span of 6 bases. The CDR3 is 12 residues long. The CDR3 region has the DNA TGTGCCAGCAGCCCCCCTTCCTACGAGCAGTACTTC. It codes for CASSPPSYEQYF.